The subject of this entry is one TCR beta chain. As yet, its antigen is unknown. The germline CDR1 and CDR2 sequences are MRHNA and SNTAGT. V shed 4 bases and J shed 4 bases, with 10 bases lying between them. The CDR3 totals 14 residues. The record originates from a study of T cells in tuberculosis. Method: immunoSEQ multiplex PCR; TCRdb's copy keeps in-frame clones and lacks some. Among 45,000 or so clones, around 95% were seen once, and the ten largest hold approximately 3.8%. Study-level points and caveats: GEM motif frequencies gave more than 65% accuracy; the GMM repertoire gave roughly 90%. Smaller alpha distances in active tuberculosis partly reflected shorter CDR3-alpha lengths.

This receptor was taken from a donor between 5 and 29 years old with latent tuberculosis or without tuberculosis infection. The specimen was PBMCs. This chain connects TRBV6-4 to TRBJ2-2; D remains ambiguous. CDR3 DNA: TGTGCCAGCAGTGCCCTAGTTTCCACCGGGGAGCTGTTTTTT. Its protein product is CASSALVSTGELFF.